Presented here are 23 T cell receptor beta chains from one specimen sequenced in a study of CD8+ T cells in alopecia areata. RNA was isolated and reverse transcribed to cDNA, the sequencing template. TCRdb keeps only in-frame clones here, not all; method: immunoSEQ multiplex PCR. The sample consists of some 51,000 clones, over 95% of them appearing once. Specimen: CD8+ T cells sorted from blood, collected at week 0. These receptors were taken from a human donor with alopecia areata.

This clone was seen a single time. The gene calls are TRBV4-2 and TRBJ2-1, with TRBD1 as a possible D gene (6 bases). V lost 0 bases and J lost 7, with 16 bases in between. The length of the CDR3 is 16 residues. Germline V gene lookup returns CDR1 LGHNA and CDR2 YNFKEQ. CDR3: CASSQEEGVGANEQFF. The CDR3 nucleotides are TGTGCCAGCAGCCAAGAAGAGGGGGTGGGTGCTAATGAGCAGTTCTTC.

This clone was seen only once. The rearrangement links TRBV6-4 to TRBJ1-1; no reliable D call. Germline V gene lookup returns CDR1 MRHNA and CDR2 SNTAGT. The V end was cut by 4 bases, the J end by 1 base, with 10 bases between. The length of the CDR3 is 14 residues. For the CDR3, the DNA is TGTGCCAGCAGTGCCGGTACAGCGAACACTGAAGCTTTCTTT. This gives the protein CASSAGTANTEAFF.

Here the CDR3 DNA reads TGCGCCAGCAGCCAAGGGGCAGGGCGGGACGAGCAGTACTTC. Translation gives CASSQGAGRDEQYF. The chain combines TRBV4-1 with TRBJ2-7; the D gene could be TRBD1 or TRBD2 (5 bases each). The CDR3 spans 14 residues. Trimming left V 1 base short and J 5 bases short, with 12 bases between. Germline values: CDR1 MGHRA, CDR2 YSYEKL.

The CDR3 region has the DNA TGCGCCAGCAGCCAAGATCTGGGGACAGGGATCTACGAGCAGTACTTC. Amino acid sequence: CASSQDLGTGIYEQYF. The rearrangement joins TRBV4-3 to TRBJ2-7; 9 bases align to TRBD1. Losses at the gene ends were 0 bases for V and 3 bases for J; bases not matched to a gene: 6. Germline CDR1 is LGHNA and CDR2 is YSLEER. The CDR3 spans 16 residues.

The chain is built from TRBV25-1 and TRBJ2-1; 10 nucleotides match TRBD1. CDR1 and CDR2 from the germline V gene are MGHDK and SYGVNS. J gave up 3 bases and V 5 bases, and 4 bases lay outside the gene matches. The length of the CDR3 is 15 residues. CDR3 amino acids: CASSPDRGNYNEQFF. The CDR3, as DNA: TGTGCCAGCAGTCCGGACAGGGGGAACTACAATGAGCAGTTCTTC.

V and J are TRBV7-9 and TRBJ2-5, with 7 bases fitting TRBD1. Germline lookup yields CDR1 SEHNR and CDR2 FQNEAQ (reference sequence). The CDR3 extends over 14 amino acids. V trimming: 5 bases; J trimming: 4 bases; junction bases outside the gene matches: 7. CDR3: CASSPAGTVETQYF. As DNA, the CDR3 is TGTGCCAGCAGCCCTGCCGGGACAGTAGAGACCCAGTACTTC.

CDR3 protein: CASSLGSGTLRRETQYF. CDR3 nucleotides: TGTGCCAGCAGCTTAGGATCGGGTACCCTAAGGCGAGAGACCCAGTACTTC. The V call is TRBV13, the J call TRBJ2-5; D not resolved. In germline, CDR1 is PRHDT, CDR2 FYEKMQ (reference sequence). The CDR3 runs to 17 residues. With 0 bases removed from V and 4 bases from J, the gap between germline ends came to 18 bases. The full variable domain, completed using reference TRBV13 and TRBJ2-5, is AAGVIQSPRHLIKEKRETATLKCYPIPRHDTVYWYQQGPGQDPQFLISFYEKMQSDKGSIPDRFSAQQFSDYHSELNMSSLELGDSALYFCASSLGSGTLRRETQYFGPGTRLLVL.

This chain connects TRBV29-1 to TRBJ2-1; the D is unclear. V was cut by 3 bases and J by 7 bases, with 4 bases left in between. The CDR3 is made up of 10 amino acids. The germline V gene has CDR1 SQVTM and CDR2 ANQGSEA. The CDR3 is CSVEGNEQFF. CDR3 DNA: TGCAGCGTTGAGGGGAATGAGCAGTTCTTC.

Points on this clone: At one boundary the junction diverges from the germline segment, which might be a read error. The rearrangement uses TRBV29-1 and TRBJ2-6, with 9 bases aligning to TRBD1. The CDR3 runs to 16 residues. In germline, CDR1 is SQVTM, CDR2 ANQGSEA. CDR3: CSVAGTGSPGANVPTF. The CDR3 DNA reads as TGCAGCGTAGCCGGGACAGGGTCCCCTGGGGCCAACGTCCCGACTTTC.

The chain links TRBV21-1 to TRBJ1-2. TRBV21-1 is described as a pseudogene. There are 17 residues in the CDR3. The CDR3 sequence: CASSTRVQMSPNYGYTF. CDR3 sequence (DNA): TGTGCCAGCAGTACACGAGTACAAATGTCGCCGAACTATGGCTACACCTTC.

The chain employs TRBV19 and TRBJ2-2; 7 bases agree with TRBD1. CDR1 is LNHDA and CDR2 is SQIVND in the germline V gene (reference sequence). V lost 6 bases to trimming and J lost 7 bases; unmatched junction nucleotides: 5. The length of the CDR3 is 13 residues. As DNA, the CDR3 is TGTGCCAGTAGGCTACAGGGGAACGGGGAGCTGTTTTTT. Translated: CASRLQGNGELFF.

The gene calls are TRBV27 and TRBJ2-2, with 8 bases that match TRBD1. The CDR3 covers 14 residues. Germline V gene lookup returns CDR1 MNHEY and CDR2 SMNVEV (reference sequence). J gave up 6 bases and V 6 bases, and 6 bases lay outside the gene matches. CDR3 sequence (DNA): TGTGCCAGCAGGAGGACAGGGTCGGCCGGGGAGCTGTTTTTT. It yields the protein CASRRTGSAGELFF.

J is TRBJ1-1 and V is TRBV9; no definite D call. The V end was cut by 3 bases, the J end by 8 bases, with 8 bases between. The CDR3 is made up of 11 amino acids. Germline lookup yields CDR1 SGDLS and CDR2 YYNGEE. CDR3 sequence (DNA): TGTGCCAGCAGCGGTAACCAAGAAGCTTTCTTT. It translates to CASSGNQEAFF.

The chain links TRBV9 to TRBJ1-1; D gene ambiguous. V was pared by 4 bases and J by 0 bases, with 4 bases between. The germline V gene encodes CDR1 SGDLS and CDR2 YYNGEE. The CDR3 covers 12 residues. The CDR3 DNA sequence: TGTGCCAGCAGCCGGTTGAACACTGAAGCTTTCTTT. Translation: CASSRLNTEAFF.

The rearrangement joins TRBV6-5 to TRBJ2-3; 7 bases align to TRBD1. Losses at the gene ends were 6 bases for V and 3 bases for J; bases not matched to a gene: 6. This CDR3 spans 14 amino acids. CDR1 is MNHEY, CDR2 SVGAGI, per germline. Written as DNA, the CDR3 is TGTGCCAGCAGACGGGACAGTCCTACAGATACGCAGTATTTT. This sequence encodes CASRRDSPTDTQYF.

This chain uses TRBV7-9 with TRBJ2-7; D possibly uses TRBD1 or TRBD2 (6 bases each). V was cut by 1 base and J by 6 bases, with 19 bases left in between. Germline V gene sequence: CDR1 SEHNR, CDR2 FQNEAQ (reference sequence). This CDR3 has 16 residues. The CDR3 loop reads CASSLVSRGPVFEQYF. Written as DNA, the CDR3 is TGTGCCAGCAGCTTAGTAAGTCGGGGGCCCGTTTTCGAGCAGTACTTC.

This rearrangement joins TRBV5-1 to TRBJ2-3; D perhaps matches TRBD1 (6 bases). Trimming removed 6 bases at V and 0 bases at J, with 14 bases between. CDR1 SGHRS and CDR2 YFSETQ come from the germline V gene. The CDR3 is made up of 15 amino acids. CDR3 sequence reads: CASTIRQASTDTQYF. The CDR3 DNA reads TGCGCCAGCACCATCAGACAGGCTAGCACAGATACGCAGTATTTT.

The rearrangement links TRBV4-2 to TRBJ1-6, with 11 bases matching TRBD1. This CDR3 has 16 residues. CDR1 is LGHNA, CDR2 YNFKEQ, per germline. The junction had 4 bases not matched to a gene; V was cut back by 0 bases and J by 9 bases. In DNA, the CDR3 is TGTGCCAGCAGCCAAGATCCCGGGACAGGGGGTTCACCCCTCCACTTT. Translating it yields CASSQDPGTGGSPLHF.

This rearrangement joins TRBV19 to TRBJ2-1; D gene uncertain. Germline assignment: CDR1 LNHDA and CDR2 SQIVND (reference sequence). V was pared by 5 bases and J by 8 bases, with 16 bases between. The CDR3 runs 14 residues. For the CDR3, the DNA is TGTGCCAGTAGTCCAATTACTAAGCGCGATGAGCAGTTCTTC. This gives the protein CASSPITKRDEQFF.

This clone was seen once. V gene TRBV7-8 combines with J gene TRBJ2-3; 11 positions agree with TRBD2. The junction had 6 bases not matched to a gene; V was cut back by 1 base and J by 0 bases. Germline V gene sequence: CDR1 SGHVS, CDR2 FQNEAQ. The CDR3 covers 18 residues. CDR3 nucleotide sequence: TGTGCCAGCAGCTTAGGGGCTAGCGGGGGGTCTAGCACAGATACGCAGTATTTT. Protein product: CASSLGASGGSSTDTQYF.

The chain employs TRBV6-5 and TRBJ2-5; TRBD2 matches 7 bases. Germline-derived CDR1 and CDR2 are MNHEY and SVGAGI. J was trimmed by 1 base and V by 6 bases; bases with no gene match: 8. The CDR3 loop spans 15 amino acids. Written as DNA, the CDR3 is TGTGCCAGCAGCCCACTGCCGGGGGGCCAAGAGACCCAGTACTTC. It codes for CASSPLPGGQETQYF.

The chain joins TRBV19 to TRBJ2-7, with D perhaps assigned TRBD1 or TRBD2 (5 bases each). Germline V gives CDR1 LNHDA, CDR2 SQIVND (reference sequence). The V end lost 2 bases, the J end lost 7 bases, and 15 bases lay between the germline ends. CDR3 length equals 14 residues. The CDR3 region is CASSITAVGREQYF. In DNA, the CDR3 is TGTGCCAGTAGTATAACAGCTGTGGGACGGGAGCAGTACTTC.

This sequence joins TRBV29-1 and TRBJ2-3, with TRBD2 as a possible D gene (5 bases). Trimming shortened V by 3 bases and J by 11 bases, and 12 bases separated the two germline ends. The CDR3 extends over 11 amino acids. Germline CDR1 reads SQVTM; CDR2 reads ANQGSEA. CDR3: CSVDSRERQYF. The CDR3 DNA sequence: TGCAGCGTTGATTCGAGGGAGAGGCAGTATTTT.